A single T cell receptor beta chain is shown here with its context. This clone was recorded once. The target of this receptor is not known. No much larger clone exists at a distance of one base, and base qualities are not known. This record belongs to a study of blood T cell repertoires in COVID-19 (dated by TCRdb to 2018 to 2020). Some background on the complete study: The collaborator samples originated in the United States, Italy and Spain and spanned the acute and convalescent phases of COVID-19. The material from the prospective study consisted of cDNA or gDNA derived from T cells, B-cell-depleted T cells, or PBMCs. Subjects who had been exposed to COVID-19, were actively infected with it, or had recovered from it provided the deeply sampled blood TCRbeta repertoires that made up the dataset. The repertoires were released in a freely available public database meant as a resource for research on the immune response to SARS-CoV-2. Samples came from the ongoing ImmuneRACE study (first 160 participants) plus 1,254 subjects from 6 global collaborators. A de-identified subject ID, COVID-19 status, age in years and sex were almost always included in the sample metadata. Where available, HLA class I and class II types were taken from metadata supplied by the sample provider and were not determined by assay-based typing.

From the cysteine through the phenylalanine, the CDR3 covers 15 amino acids. This entry keeps only the CDR3 DNA: 45 bases, framed from base 1. The germline V gene (reference sequence) provides CDR1 LGHDT and CDR2 YNNKEL. Trimming removed 4 bases from V and 3 bases from J, leaving 12 bases between the germline ends. TCRbeta CDR3 regions were amplified from genomic DNA using the immunoSEQ Assay, a bias-controlled multiplex PCR. The paper's data handling went like this. Nucleated cell counts per sample were estimated from amplification of reference gene primers within the assay. Sequence reads were collapsed and filtered to measure the absolute abundance of every unique TCRbeta CDR3 rearrangement. For each sample, productive Simpson clonality was calculated as the square root of Simpson's diversity index over productive rearrangements. TCRdb provides this immuneACCESS table in a form limited to in-frame rearrangements. Some clones are lacking; in checked studies, under half of them reflect an unresolved V gene, and why the rest are absent is not known. For V, J and clone size, that table is used; D and trimming come from the DNA. The sample records 100,000 to 150,000 clones, 86% of which are singletons. Together, the top ten hold roughly 5.4% of the sample.

Summary of the overall study and its limitations: Clinical and demographic metadata were provided uncurated, with the amount varying by source and participant.

Collaborating institutions collected whole blood in K2EDTA tubes following their own protocols. For TCRbeta analysis, collaborator samples were shipped as frozen whole blood, as isolated PBMCs, or as DNA extracted from either sample type. The clonotype was recovered from a human donor in a cohort sampled during active COVID-19. Recombination connected TRBV3-1 (or the pseudogene TRBV3-2) to TRBJ1-4; 6 matching bases give a weak D call of TRBD1. Sequenced sample: peripheral blood. The CDR3 has the sequence CASSLERTANEKLFF. The DNA sequence is given as TGTGCCAGCAGCCTAGAGCGGACAGCTAATGAAAAACTGTTTTTT.